This T cell receptor beta chain was observed in a study of blood T cell repertoires in COVID-19 (dated by TCRdb to 2019 to 2021). Study-level background: The collaborator samples originated in the United States, Italy and Spain and spanned the acute and convalescent phases of COVID-19. The material from the prospective study consisted of cDNA or gDNA derived from T cells, B-cell-depleted T cells, or PBMCs. Subjects who had been exposed to COVID-19, were actively infected with it, or had recovered from it provided the deeply sampled blood TCRbeta repertoires that made up the dataset. A freely available public database, intended as a resource for researchers studying the immune response to SARS-CoV-2, is where the repertoires were released. Samples came from the ongoing ImmuneRACE study (first 160 participants) plus 1,254 subjects from 6 global collaborators. Nearly every sample came with metadata listing a de-identified subject ID, COVID-19 status, age in years and sex. Where available, HLA class I and class II types were obtained from metadata supplied by the sample provider rather than from assay-based typing.

Overall results and qualifications from the work: Clinical and demographic metadata were provided uncurated, with the amount varying by source and participant.

Whole blood was collected in K2EDTA tubes by collaborating institutions according to the institutions' own protocols. For TCRbeta analysis, collaborators shipped samples in one of three forms: frozen whole blood, isolated PBMCs, or DNA extracted from either of those sample types. TCRbeta CDR3 regions were amplified from genomic DNA using the immunoSEQ Assay, a bias-controlled multiplex PCR. Concerning the study's data processing: Within the assay, amplification of reference gene primers was used to estimate how many nucleated cells each sample contained. Sequence reads were collapsed and filtered to measure the absolute abundance of every unique TCRbeta CDR3 rearrangement. For each sample, productive Simpson clonality was calculated as the square root of Simpson's diversity index across productive rearrangements. TCRdb took this table from immuneACCESS and kept in-frame rearrangements with V and J called. Such tables lack part of the clones; where checked against another copy, unresolved V genes explain under half of the gap, and the rest is unexplained. Clone size and V and J calls were adopted from that table, with D and trimming inferred from the DNA. The sample table lists 60,000 to 65,000 clones, approximately 90% of them with a count of one. Around 7.7% of the sample rests with the top ten.

As regards this clone: Its antigen is still unknown. No base-level quality is on record; no much larger clone is a single base apart.

The CDR3 holds 13 amino acids from the cysteine to the phenylalanine. Kept here is only the CDR3 DNA, which spans 39 bases and is read in frame from base 1. Trimmed from V: 7 bases; trimmed from J: 4 bases; junction bases lacking a gene match: 5. The germline V gene (reference sequence) gives CDR1 as MNHNY and CDR2 as SVGAGI. Material for sequencing was peripheral blood. The V and J genes are TRBV6-6 and TRBJ1-1; the junction holds 8 bases that match TRBD1. This clonotype originated in a human donor with active COVID-19. The donor label of this sample is uncertain. The DNA sequence is as follows: TGTGCCAGCATAGGACAGGGCGGCACTGAAGCTTTCTTT. Its amino acids are CASIGQGGTEAFF.